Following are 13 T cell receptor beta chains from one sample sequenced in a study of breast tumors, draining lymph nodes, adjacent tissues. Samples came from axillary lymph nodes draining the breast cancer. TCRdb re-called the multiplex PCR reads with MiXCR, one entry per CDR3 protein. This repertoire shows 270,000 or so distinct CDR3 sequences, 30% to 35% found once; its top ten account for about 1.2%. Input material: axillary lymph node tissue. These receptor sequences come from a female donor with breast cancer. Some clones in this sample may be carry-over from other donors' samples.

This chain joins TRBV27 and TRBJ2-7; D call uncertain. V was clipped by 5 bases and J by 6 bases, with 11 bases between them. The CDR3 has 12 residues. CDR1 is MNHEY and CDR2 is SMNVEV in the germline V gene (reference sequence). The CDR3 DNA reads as TGTGCCAGCAGTGCCTCTTCCCGCGAGCAGTACTTC. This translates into CASSASSREQYF.

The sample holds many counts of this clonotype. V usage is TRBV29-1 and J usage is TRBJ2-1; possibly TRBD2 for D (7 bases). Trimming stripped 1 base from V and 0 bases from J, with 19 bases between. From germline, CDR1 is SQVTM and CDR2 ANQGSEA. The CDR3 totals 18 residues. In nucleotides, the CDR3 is TGCAGCGTTGAAGGAGGGGGGGCAGGTTGGAGCTCCTACAATGAGCAGTTCTTC. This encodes CSVEGGGAGWSSYNEQFF.

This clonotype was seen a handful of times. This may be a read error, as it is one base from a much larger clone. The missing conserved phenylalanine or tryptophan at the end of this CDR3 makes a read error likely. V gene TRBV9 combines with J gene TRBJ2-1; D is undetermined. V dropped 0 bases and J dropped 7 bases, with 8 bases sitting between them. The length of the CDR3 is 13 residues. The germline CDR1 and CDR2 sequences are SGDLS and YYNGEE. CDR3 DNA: TGTGCCAGCAGCGTAGGTCCCCCTAATGAGCAGTTCTCC. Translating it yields CASSVGPPNEQFS.

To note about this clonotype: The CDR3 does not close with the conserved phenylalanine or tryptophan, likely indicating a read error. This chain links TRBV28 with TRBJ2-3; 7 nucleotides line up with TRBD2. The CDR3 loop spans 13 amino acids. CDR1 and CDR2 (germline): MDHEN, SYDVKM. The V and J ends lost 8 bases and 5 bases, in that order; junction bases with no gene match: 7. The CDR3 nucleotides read TGTGCCAGCCAGCGGGATCTTGGAGATACGCAGTATCTT. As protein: CASQRDLGDTQYL.

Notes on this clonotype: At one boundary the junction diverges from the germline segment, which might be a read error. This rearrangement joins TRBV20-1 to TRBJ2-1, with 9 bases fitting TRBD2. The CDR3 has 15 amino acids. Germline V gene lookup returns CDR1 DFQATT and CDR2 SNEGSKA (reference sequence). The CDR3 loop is CSASGGGRGYNEQFF. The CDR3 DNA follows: TGCAGTGCTAGTGGTGGCGGGAGGGGGTACAATGAGCAATTCTTC.

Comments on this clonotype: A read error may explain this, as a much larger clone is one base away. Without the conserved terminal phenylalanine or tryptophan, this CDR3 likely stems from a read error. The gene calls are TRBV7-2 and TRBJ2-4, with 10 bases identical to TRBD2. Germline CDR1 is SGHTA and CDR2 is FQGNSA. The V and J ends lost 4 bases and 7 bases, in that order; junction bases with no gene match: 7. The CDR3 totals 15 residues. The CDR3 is CASSSITSGMNIQYC. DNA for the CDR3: TGTGCCAGCAGCTCCATAACTAGCGGGATGAACATTCAGTACTGC.

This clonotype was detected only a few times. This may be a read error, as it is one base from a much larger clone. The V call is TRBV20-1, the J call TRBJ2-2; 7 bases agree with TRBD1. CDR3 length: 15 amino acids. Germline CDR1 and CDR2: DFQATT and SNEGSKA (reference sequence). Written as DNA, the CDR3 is TGCAGTGCTCACTCAGGACAGGTTGTTACCGGGGAGCCGTTTTTT. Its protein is CSAHSGQVVTGEPFF.

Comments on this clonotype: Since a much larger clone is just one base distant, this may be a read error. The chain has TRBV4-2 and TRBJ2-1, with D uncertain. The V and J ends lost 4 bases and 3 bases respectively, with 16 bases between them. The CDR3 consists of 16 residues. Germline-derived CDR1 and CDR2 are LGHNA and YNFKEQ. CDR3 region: CASSPDPDGDYNEQFF. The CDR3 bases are TGTGCCAGCAGCCCAGACCCGGACGGAGACTACAATGAGCAGTTCTTC.

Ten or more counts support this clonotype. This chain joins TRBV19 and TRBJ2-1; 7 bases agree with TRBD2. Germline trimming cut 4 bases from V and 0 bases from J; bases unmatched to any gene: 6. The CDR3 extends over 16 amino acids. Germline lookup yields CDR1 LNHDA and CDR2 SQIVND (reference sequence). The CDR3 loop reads CASSTLRGSSYNEQFF. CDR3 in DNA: TGTGCCAGTAGTACCCTTCGCGGGAGCTCCTACAATGAGCAGTTCTTC.

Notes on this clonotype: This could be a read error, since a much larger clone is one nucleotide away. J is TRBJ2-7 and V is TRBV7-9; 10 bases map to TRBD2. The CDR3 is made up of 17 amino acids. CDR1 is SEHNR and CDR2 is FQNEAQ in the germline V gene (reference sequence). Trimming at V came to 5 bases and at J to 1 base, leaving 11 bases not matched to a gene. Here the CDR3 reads CASSLGASGRVSYEQYF. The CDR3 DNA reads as TGTGCCAGCAGCCTCGGGGCTAGCGGGAGAGTTTCCTACGAGCAGTACTTC.

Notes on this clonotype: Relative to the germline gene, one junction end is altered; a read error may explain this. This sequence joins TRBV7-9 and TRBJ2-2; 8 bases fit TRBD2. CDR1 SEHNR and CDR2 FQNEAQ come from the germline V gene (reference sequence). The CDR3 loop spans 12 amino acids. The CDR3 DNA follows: TGTGCCAGCAGTTATTCGGGGGGGGGGCTGTTTTTT. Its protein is CASSYSGGGLFF.

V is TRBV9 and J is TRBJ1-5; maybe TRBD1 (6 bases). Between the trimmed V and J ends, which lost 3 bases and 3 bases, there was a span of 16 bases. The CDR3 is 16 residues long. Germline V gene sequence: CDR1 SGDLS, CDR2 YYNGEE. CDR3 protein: CASSAGPGDLNQPQHF. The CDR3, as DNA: TGTGCCAGCAGCGCAGGTCCAGGGGACCTCAATCAGCCCCAGCATTTT.

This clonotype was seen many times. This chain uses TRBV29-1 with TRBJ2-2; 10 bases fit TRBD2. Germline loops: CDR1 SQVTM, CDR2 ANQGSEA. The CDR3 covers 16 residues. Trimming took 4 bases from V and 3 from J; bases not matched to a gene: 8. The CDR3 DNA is TGCAGCGTTGCGGGTAGCGGGAGGACTCACACCGGGGAGCTGTTTTTT. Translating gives CSVAGSGRTHTGELFF.